The following is a T cell receptor beta chain sequence with its context. What it binds is not known. These data originate in a study of cytomegalovirus exposure and HLA in healthy donors. The study, taken as a whole, reports: The authors later linked a missense DCLRE1C variant to TCR beta V- and J-gene trimming. Earlier analysis yielded a pattern in which most TCR beta V segments were productive about 90% or about 30% of the time.

The PCR made use of 60 Vbeta and 13 Jbeta primers. Assay: immunoSEQ multiplex PCR; the TCRdb copy retains only in-frame clones and omits some. This sample's clone table lists roughly 120,000 clones. The CDR3 spans 16 residues. Germline loops: CDR1 MDHEN, CDR2 SYDVKM. J lost 1 base, V lost 7 bases, and 8 bases had no gene match. The sequenced sample consisted of PBMCs. The genes are TRBV28 and TRBJ2-1, with 9 bases fitting TRBD1. This receptor was taken from a man between 40 and 49 years old in good health and CMV-seronegative. The CDR3 loop is CASTPGGQGSYNEQFF. Here the CDR3 DNA reads TGTGCCAGCACCCCGGGGGGACAGGGTTCCTACAATGAGCAGTTCTTC.